What follows are 8 T cell receptor beta chains derived from one specimen sequenced in a study of T cells in Graves' hyperthyroidism and ophthalmopathy. Amplification targeted TCR beta CDR3 regions from RNA transcripts. With the HTBI primer set, the TCR CDR3 went through a first round of RT-PCR. TCRdb processed the multiplex PCR reads anew with MiXCR; each CDR3 protein has one entry. The table records roughly 740,000 distinct CDR3 sequences, 16% of them present only once. Sequencing was carried out using blood. These receptors were obtained from a man between 18 and 29 years old with Graves' hyperthyroidism.

A few counts support this clonotype. The chain carries TRBV2 and TRBJ2-7; D is undetermined. The CDR3 extends over 13 amino acids. Germline values: CDR1 SNHLY, CDR2 FYNNEI. Trimming removed 7 bases from V and 6 bases from J, with 16 bases in between. The CDR3 DNA reads TGTGCCAGCAAACTGGCTCAGTCCACCGAGCAGTACTTC. It translates to CASKLAQSTEQYF.

There are many counts of this clonotype. The rearrangement uses TRBV2 and TRBJ2-3; maybe TRBD2 (5 bases). V was cut by 1 base and J by 2 bases, with 13 bases left in between. Germline CDR1 SNHLY, CDR2 FYNNEI. This CDR3 region has 16 residues. CDR3 region: CASSEGGRGVTDTQYF. CDR3 DNA: TGTGCCAGCAGTGAAGGAGGGAGAGGAGTCACAGATACGCAGTATTTT.

This clonotype appeared a few times. The chain has TRBV6-1 and TRBJ2-7, with D hard to call. This CDR3 has 12 residues. Germline CDR1 and CDR2: MNHNS and SASEGT. V dropped 6 bases and J dropped 6 bases, with 12 bases sitting between them. The CDR3 nucleotides read TGTGCCAGCAGCGGGCCCGTTTTCGAGCAGTACTTC. Protein sequence: CASSGPVFEQYF.

The chain couples TRBV6-5 to TRBJ1-4; no clear D gene. V was cut by 2 bases and J by 7 bases, with 17 bases left in between. The CDR3 sequence is 16 residues long. Germline-derived CDR1 and CDR2 are MNHEY and SVGAGI. In DNA, the CDR3 is TGTGCCAGCAGTTACGCCCAGTGGGTGGTCGGTGAAAAACTGTTTTTT. This translates into CASSYAQWVVGEKLFF.

The chain couples TRBV20-1 to TRBJ2-1; TRBD2 agrees at 10 bases. CDR1 and CDR2 from the germline V gene are DFQATT and SNEGSKA (reference sequence). The length of the CDR3 is 16 residues. V lost 3 bases and J lost 6; bases outside the gene matches: 11. The CDR3 loop reads CSARDRIAGGLNEQFF. DNA of the CDR3: TGCAGTGCTAGGGATAGGATAGCGGGAGGTCTCAATGAGCAGTTCTTC.

The chain joins TRBV29-1 to TRBJ1-2, with a tentative D call TRBD1 (6 bases). V was cut by 4 bases and J by 7 bases, with 13 bases left in between. CDR3 length equals 12 residues. Germline V gene data show CDR1 as SQVTM and CDR2 as ANQGSEA. CDR3: CSVVKGVGGYTF. The CDR3 DNA reads as TGCAGCGTTGTAAAGGGGGTGGGTGGCTACACCTTC.

This clonotype was counted ten times or more. This chain uses TRBV20-1 with TRBJ2-7; weak D call: TRBD1 (6 bases). V was clipped by 6 bases and J by 3 bases, with 15 bases between them. Germline V lookup: CDR1 DFQATT, CDR2 SNEGSKA (reference sequence). The CDR3 length is 13 residues. The CDR3: CSASGQDNYEQYF. Here the CDR3 DNA reads TGCAGTGCGTCGGGACAAGATAACTACGAGCAGTACTTC.

This clonotype was observed many times. This chain joins TRBV28 and TRBJ2-1; D not certain. Trimming left V 3 bases short and J 9 bases short, with 6 bases between. This CDR3 contains 11 residues. CDR1 is MDHEN and CDR2 is SYDVKM in the germline V gene. CDR3 DNA: TGTGCCAGCAGTTTTAAGAGTGAGCAGTTCTTC. Amino acid sequence: CASSFKSEQFF.